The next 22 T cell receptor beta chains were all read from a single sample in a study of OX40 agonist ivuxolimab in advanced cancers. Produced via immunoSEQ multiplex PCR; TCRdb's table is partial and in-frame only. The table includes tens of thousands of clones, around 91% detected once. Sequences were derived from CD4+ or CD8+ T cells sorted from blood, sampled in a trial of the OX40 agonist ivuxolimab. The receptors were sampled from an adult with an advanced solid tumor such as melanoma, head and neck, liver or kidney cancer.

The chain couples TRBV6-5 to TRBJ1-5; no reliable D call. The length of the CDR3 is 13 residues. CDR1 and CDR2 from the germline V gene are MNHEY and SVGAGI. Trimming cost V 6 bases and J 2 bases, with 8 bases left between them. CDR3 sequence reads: CASRVDGNQPQHF. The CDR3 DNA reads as TGTGCCAGCAGGGTTGACGGCAATCAGCCCCAGCATTTT.

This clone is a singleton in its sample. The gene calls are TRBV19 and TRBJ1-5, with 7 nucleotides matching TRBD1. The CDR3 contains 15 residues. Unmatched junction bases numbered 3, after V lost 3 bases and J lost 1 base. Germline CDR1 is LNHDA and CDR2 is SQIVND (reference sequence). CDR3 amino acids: CASSIDRASNQPQHF. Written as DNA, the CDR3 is TGTGCCAGTAGTATCGACAGGGCCAGCAATCAGCCCCAGCATTTT.

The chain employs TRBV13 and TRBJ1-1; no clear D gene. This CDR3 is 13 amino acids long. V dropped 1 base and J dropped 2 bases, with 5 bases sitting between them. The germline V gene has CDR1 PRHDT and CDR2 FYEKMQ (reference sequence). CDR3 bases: TGTGCCAGCAGCTTAGTAACCAACACTGAAGCTTTCTTT. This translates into CASSLVTNTEAFF.

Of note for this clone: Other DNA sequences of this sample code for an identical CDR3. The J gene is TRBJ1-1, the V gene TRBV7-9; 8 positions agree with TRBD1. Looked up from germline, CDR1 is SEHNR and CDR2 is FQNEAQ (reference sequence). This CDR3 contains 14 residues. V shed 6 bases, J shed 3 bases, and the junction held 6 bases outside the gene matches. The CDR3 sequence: CASSLQGVYTEAFF. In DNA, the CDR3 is TGTGCCAGCAGTTTACAGGGGGTATACACTGAAGCTTTCTTT. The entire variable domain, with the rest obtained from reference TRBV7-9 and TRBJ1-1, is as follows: DTGVSQNPRHKITKRGQNVTFRCDPISEHNRLYWYRQTLGQGPEFLTYFQNEAQLEKSRLLSDRFSAERPKGSFSTLEIQRTEQGDSAMYLCASSLQGVYTEAFFGQGTRLTVV.

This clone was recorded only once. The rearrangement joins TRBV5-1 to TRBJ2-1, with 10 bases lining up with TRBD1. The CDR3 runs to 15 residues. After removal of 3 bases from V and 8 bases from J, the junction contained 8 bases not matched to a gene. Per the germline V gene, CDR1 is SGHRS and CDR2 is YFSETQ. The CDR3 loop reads CASSSLTGGSDEQFF. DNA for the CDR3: TGCGCCAGCAGCTCATTGACAGGGGGCTCGGATGAGCAGTTCTTC.

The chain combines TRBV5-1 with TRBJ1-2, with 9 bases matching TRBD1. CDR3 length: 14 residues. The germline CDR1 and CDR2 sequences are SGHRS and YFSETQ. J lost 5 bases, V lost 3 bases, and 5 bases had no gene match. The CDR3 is CASSSGQGDYGYTF. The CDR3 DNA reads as TGCGCCAGCAGCTCGGGACAGGGTGATTATGGCTACACCTTC.

CDR3 bases: TGTGCCAGCAGTGTTCTTTCAGGCGGAAATCAGCCCCAGCATTTT. Amino acid sequence: CASSVLSGGNQPQHF. The chain couples TRBV2 to TRBJ1-5; D gene uncertain. Looked up from germline, CDR1 is SNHLY and CDR2 is FYNNEI. This CDR3 region has 15 residues. The germline V and J ends were trimmed by 4 bases and 4 bases, with 14 bases remaining between them.

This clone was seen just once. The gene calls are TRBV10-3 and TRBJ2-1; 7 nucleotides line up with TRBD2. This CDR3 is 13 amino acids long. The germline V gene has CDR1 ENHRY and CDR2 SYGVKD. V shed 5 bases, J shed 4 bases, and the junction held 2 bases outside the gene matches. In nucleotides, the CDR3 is TGTGCCATCAGTCGGGGGGAGTACAATGAGCAGTTCTTC. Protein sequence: CAISRGEYNEQFF.

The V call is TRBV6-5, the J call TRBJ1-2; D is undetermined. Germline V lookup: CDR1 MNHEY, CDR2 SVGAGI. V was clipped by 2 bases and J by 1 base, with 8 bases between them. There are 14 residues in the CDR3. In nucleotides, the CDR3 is TGTGCCAGCAGTTACAAACAGATTAACTATGGCTACACCTTC. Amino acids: CASSYKQINYGYTF.

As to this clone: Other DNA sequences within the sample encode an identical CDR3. The CDR3 here is CASSQTTEGGNYGYTF. The CDR3 DNA follows: TGTGCCAGCAGCCAGACGACAGAAGGGGGGAACTATGGCTACACCTTC. V and J are TRBV14 and TRBJ1-2; a weak D match, TRBD1 (6 bases). CDR1 and CDR2 from the germline V gene are SGHDN and FVKESK. V lost 3 bases, J lost 2 bases, and 16 bases lay in between. CDR3 size: 16 residues.

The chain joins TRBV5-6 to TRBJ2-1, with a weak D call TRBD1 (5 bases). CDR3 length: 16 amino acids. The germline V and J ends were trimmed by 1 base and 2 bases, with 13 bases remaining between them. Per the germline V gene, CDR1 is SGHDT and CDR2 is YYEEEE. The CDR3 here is CASSLWGRVAYNEQFF. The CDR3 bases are TGTGCCAGCAGCTTGTGGGGCAGGGTGGCCTACAATGAGCAGTTCTTC.

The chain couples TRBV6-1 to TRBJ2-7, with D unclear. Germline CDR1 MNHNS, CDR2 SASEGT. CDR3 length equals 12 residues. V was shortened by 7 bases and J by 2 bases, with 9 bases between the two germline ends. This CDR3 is CASTSRAYEQYF. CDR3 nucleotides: TGTGCCAGCACCTCAAGGGCCTACGAGCAGTACTTC.

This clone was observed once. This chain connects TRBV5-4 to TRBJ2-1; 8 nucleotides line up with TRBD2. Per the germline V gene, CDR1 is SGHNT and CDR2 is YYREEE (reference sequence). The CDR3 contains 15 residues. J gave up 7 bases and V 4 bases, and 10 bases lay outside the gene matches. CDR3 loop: CASSPRGSGENEQFF. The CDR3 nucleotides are TGTGCCAGCAGCCCCCGGGGTAGCGGGGAGAATGAGCAGTTCTTC.

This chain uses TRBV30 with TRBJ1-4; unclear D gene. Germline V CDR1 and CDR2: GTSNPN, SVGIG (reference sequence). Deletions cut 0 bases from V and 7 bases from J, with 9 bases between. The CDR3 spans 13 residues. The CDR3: CAWSVLDGEKLFF. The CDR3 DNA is TGTGCCTGGAGTGTACTCGACGGTGAAAAACTGTTTTTT.

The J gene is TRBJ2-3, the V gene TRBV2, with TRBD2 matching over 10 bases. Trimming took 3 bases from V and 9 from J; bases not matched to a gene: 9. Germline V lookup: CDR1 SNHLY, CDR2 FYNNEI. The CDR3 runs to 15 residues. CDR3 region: CASSEESGGAGTQYF. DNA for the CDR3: TGTGCCAGCAGTGAGGAGAGCGGGGGGGCCGGAACGCAGTATTTT.

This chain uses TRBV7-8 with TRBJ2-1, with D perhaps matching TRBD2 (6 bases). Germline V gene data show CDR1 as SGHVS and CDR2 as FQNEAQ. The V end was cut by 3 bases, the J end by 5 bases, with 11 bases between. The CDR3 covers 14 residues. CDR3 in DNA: TGTGCCAGCAGCTTTATGGGACTCAACAATGAGCAGTTCTTC. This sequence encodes CASSFMGLNNEQFF.

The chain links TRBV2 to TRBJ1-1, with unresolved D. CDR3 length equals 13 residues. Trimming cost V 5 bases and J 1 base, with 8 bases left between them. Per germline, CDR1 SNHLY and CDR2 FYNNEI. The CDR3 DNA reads TGTGCCAGCAGTACTTCCGGGAACACTGAAGCTTTCTTT. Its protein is CASSTSGNTEAFF.

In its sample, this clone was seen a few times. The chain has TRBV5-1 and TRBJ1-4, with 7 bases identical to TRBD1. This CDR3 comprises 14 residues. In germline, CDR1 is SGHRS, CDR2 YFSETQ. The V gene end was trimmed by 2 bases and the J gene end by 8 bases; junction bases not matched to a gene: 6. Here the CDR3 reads CASSFDRVEEKLFF. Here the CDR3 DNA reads TGCGCCAGCAGCTTTGACAGGGTGGAGGAAAAACTGTTTTTT.

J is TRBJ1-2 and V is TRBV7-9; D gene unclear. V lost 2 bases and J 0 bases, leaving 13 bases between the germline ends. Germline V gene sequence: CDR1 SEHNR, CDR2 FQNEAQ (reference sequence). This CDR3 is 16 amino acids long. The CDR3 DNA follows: TGTGCCAGCAGCTTAAATATCGGCAGCTCTAACTATGGCTACACCTTC. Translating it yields CASSLNIGSSNYGYTF.

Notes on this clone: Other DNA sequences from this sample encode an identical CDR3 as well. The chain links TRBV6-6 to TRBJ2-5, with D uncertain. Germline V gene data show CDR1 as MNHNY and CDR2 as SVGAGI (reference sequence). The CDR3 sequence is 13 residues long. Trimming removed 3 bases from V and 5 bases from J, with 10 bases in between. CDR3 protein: CASSYSARETQYF. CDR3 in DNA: TGTGCCAGCAGTTATTCGGCCCGGGAGACCCAGTACTTC.

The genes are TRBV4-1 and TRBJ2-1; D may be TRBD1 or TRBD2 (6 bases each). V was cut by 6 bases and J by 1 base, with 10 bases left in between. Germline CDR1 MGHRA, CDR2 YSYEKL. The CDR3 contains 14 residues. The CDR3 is CASRRGTSYNEQFF. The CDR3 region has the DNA TGCGCCAGCAGGAGGGGGACTTCCTACAATGAGCAGTTCTTC.

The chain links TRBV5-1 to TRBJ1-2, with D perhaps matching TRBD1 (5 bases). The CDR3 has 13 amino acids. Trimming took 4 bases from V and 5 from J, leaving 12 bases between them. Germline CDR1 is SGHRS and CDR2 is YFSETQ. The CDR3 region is CASSETGGYGYTF. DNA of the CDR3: TGCGCCAGCAGCGAAACGGGGGGTTATGGCTACACCTTC.